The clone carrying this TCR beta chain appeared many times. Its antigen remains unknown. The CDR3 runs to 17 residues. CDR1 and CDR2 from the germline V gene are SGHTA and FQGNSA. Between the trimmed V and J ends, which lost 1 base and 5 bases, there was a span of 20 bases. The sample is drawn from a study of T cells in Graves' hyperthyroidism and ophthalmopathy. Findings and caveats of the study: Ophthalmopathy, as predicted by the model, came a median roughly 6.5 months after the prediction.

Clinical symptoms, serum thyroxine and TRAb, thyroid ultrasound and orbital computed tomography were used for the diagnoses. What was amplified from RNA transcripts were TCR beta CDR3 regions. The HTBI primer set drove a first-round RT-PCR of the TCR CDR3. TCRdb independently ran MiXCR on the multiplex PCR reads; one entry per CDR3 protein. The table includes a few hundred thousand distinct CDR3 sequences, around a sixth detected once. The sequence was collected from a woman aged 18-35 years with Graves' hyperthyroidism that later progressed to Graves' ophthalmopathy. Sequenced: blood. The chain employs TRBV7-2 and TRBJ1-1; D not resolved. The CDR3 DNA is TGTGCCAGCAGCTTAGGAAGCACCGGGAGGCAGAGGACTGAAGCTTTCTTT. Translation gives CASSLGSTGRQRTEAFF.